The 21 T cell receptor beta chains listed next were all sequenced from one sample in a study of graft-versus-host responses after intestinal transplantation. The antigens of these receptors remain unknown. Generated by immunoSEQ multiplex PCR, the TCRdb table keeps only in-frame clones and is missing some. Seen here are more than 80,000 clones, roughly 91% observed once, and the top ten hold less than 0.4%. The sample in question was unstimulated CD4+ T cells sorted from spleen or lymph node cells, obtained before intestinal transplant. The receptors originated from a human donor who received an intestinal transplant.

The chain links TRBV7-9 to TRBJ2-1; 13 nucleotides line up with TRBD2. The CDR3 covers 16 residues. CDR1 and CDR2 (germline): SEHNR, FQNEAQ (reference sequence). The ends lost 4 bases at V and 7 bases at J; junction bases unmatched: 7. The CDR3 coding sequence is TGTGCCAGCAGCTCGTTTGGACTAGCGGGAGCAAATGAGCAGTTCTTC. It codes for CASSSFGLAGANEQFF.

V is TRBV4-2 and J is TRBJ1-1; no definite D call. Germline-derived CDR1 and CDR2 are LGHNA and YNFKEQ. The length of the CDR3 is 15 residues. V was cut by 0 bases and J by 3 bases, with 11 bases left in between. This CDR3 is CASSQENRGYTEAFF. The CDR3 coding sequence is TGTGCCAGCAGCCAAGAGAACAGAGGGTACACTGAAGCTTTCTTT.

Remarks on this clone: The junction departs from the called germline gene at one end, perhaps through a read error. The J gene is TRBJ2-7, the V gene TRBV7-7; maybe TRBD2 (5 bases). This CDR3 comprises 13 residues. The V gene's germline CDR1 is SSHAT and CDR2 FNYEAQ (reference sequence). CDR3 nucleotide sequence: TGTGCTAGCAGCTTAAGTTCGGGGTACGAGCAGTACTTC. Its translation: CASSLSSGYEQYF.

The V gene is TRBV6-1, the J gene TRBJ1-1, with TRBD1 matching 8 bases. Germline loops: CDR1 MNHNS, CDR2 SASEGT. The CDR3 is made up of 17 amino acids. The junction had 11 bases not matched to a gene; V was cut back by 5 bases and J by 0 bases. The CDR3 is CASSKGQGKVMNTEAFF. The CDR3 region has the DNA TGTGCCAGCAGTAAAGGACAGGGAAAGGTGATGAACACTGAAGCTTTCTTT.

CDR3 DNA sequence: TGTGCCACCAGGACAGGGGGAGAGACCCAGTACTTC. Protein: CATRTGGETQYF. The rearrangement links TRBV10-3 to TRBJ2-5, with TRBD1 identical over 10 bases. The CDR3 loop spans 12 amino acids. V dropped 10 bases and J dropped 4; count of bases not matched to a gene: 3. Germline lookup yields CDR1 ENHRY and CDR2 SYGVKD.

The V gene is TRBV11-2, the J gene TRBJ1-3; 8 nucleotides line up with TRBD1. Germline V gene sequence: CDR1 SGHAT, CDR2 FQNNGV. Trimming removed 6 bases from V and 4 bases from J; junction bases left unmatched: 5. There are 14 residues in the CDR3. The CDR3 here is CASRQDREGNTIYF. DNA for the CDR3: TGTGCCAGCAGACAGGACAGGGAAGGAAACACCATATATTTT.

This chain uses TRBV11-2 with TRBJ2-3; D might be TRBD1 (6 bases). Germline V gives CDR1 SGHAT, CDR2 FQNNGV. CDR3 length: 15 amino acids. V lost 0 bases to trimming and J lost 2 bases, with 9 bases between them. The chain's CDR3 is CASSLEGATTDTQYF. In DNA form, the CDR3 reads TGTGCCAGCAGCTTAGAGGGGGCGACCACAGATACGCAGTATTTT.

The rearrangement uses TRBV6-1 and TRBJ2-7, with 10 nucleotides matching TRBD1. The V gene's germline CDR1 is MNHNS and CDR2 SASEGT. V lost 4 bases, J lost 5 bases, and 5 bases stayed unmatched. CDR3 size: 14 residues. For the CDR3, the DNA is TGTGCCAGCAGTGGACAGACAGGGGGCGACGAGCAGTACTTC. Translated, it gives CASSGQTGGDEQYF.

V gene TRBV6-1 combines with J gene TRBJ1-1; perhaps TRBD1 as D (6 bases). The germline V gene has CDR1 MNHNS and CDR2 SASEGT. This CDR3 spans 12 amino acids. Between the trimmed V and J ends, which lost 3 bases and 8 bases, there was a span of 10 bases. The DNA of the CDR3 is TGTGCCAGCAGTGATCACAGGGTGGAAGCTTTCTTT. It yields the protein CASSDHRVEAFF.

This rearrangement joins TRBV6-6 to TRBJ2-3; TRBD2 might be the D (5 bases). The CDR3 consists of 15 residues. Trimming took 2 bases from V and 5 from J, leaving 14 bases between them. Germline lookup yields CDR1 MNHNY and CDR2 SVGAGI (reference sequence). In DNA, the CDR3 is TGTGCCAGCAGTTACCGCCCGGGAAAGGGAGATACGCAGTATTTT. It encodes CASSYRPGKGDTQYF.

There are a few counts of this clone. This chain uses TRBV7-9 with TRBJ2-1; 8 bases align to TRBD1. The CDR3 runs 13 residues. Germline V gene data show CDR1 as SEHNR and CDR2 as FQNEAQ (reference sequence). Trimming took 5 bases from V and 9 from J; bases not matched to a gene: 6. This chain's CDR3 is CASSRGQGGEQFF. The CDR3 DNA reads TGTGCCAGCAGCAGAGGACAGGGCGGTGAGCAGTTCTTC.

This chain connects TRBV5-1 to TRBJ2-2, with 8 bases fitting TRBD1. The CDR3 totals 16 residues. Germline CDR1 and CDR2: SGHRS and YFSETQ. Unmatched junction bases numbered 6, after V lost 0 bases and J lost 5 bases. The CDR3 nucleotides read TGCGCCAGCAGCTTGGAACCCCAGGGGGCGACCGGGGAGCTGTTTTTT. It is translated as CASSLEPQGATGELFF.

The chain joins TRBV5-4 to TRBJ1-2; D unclear. V lost 0 bases and J lost 1, with 13 bases in between. CDR1 and CDR2 (germline): SGHNT, YYREEE (reference sequence). The CDR3 runs to 16 residues. This CDR3 is CASSLGTGNGNYGYTF. The CDR3 DNA reads as TGTGCCAGCAGCTTGGGTACGGGTAATGGTAACTATGGCTACACCTTC.

For the CDR3, the DNA is TGTGCCAGCAGTATATTGGATACGCAGTATTTT. Translated, it gives CASSILDTQYF. The genes are TRBV2 and TRBJ2-3; D uncertain. The length of the CDR3 is 11 residues. Trimming took off 5 bases at V and 6 bases at J, with 6 bases between the two ends. Germline V CDR1 and CDR2: SNHLY, FYNNEI.

The V gene is TRBV14, the J gene TRBJ1-5; 8 bases fit TRBD1. J was trimmed by 2 bases and V by 4 bases; bases with no gene match: 4. Germline V lookup: CDR1 SGHDN, CDR2 FVKESK. CDR3 length equals 15 residues. The CDR3 loop reads CASSPEDRGNQPQHF. CDR3 DNA sequence: TGTGCCAGCAGCCCCGAGGACAGGGGCAATCAGCCCCAGCATTTT.

V usage is TRBV6-1 and J usage is TRBJ1-5, with D perhaps matching TRBD1 (5 bases). V was clipped by 6 bases and J by 7 bases, with 13 bases between them. CDR1 MNHNS and CDR2 SASEGT come from the germline V gene. This CDR3 region has 13 residues. The CDR3 sequence: CASRVREQQPQHF. Here the CDR3 DNA reads TGTGCCAGCAGAGTCAGGGAACAACAGCCCCAGCATTTT.

The chain employs TRBV5-4 and TRBJ2-7; 9 bases align to TRBD2. Germline assignment: CDR1 SGHNT and CDR2 YYREEE (reference sequence). This CDR3 is built from 14 residues. After removal of 3 bases from V and 4 bases from J, the junction contained 5 bases not matched to a gene. The CDR3 DNA is TGTGCCAGCAGCTCTGGACTAGCGAAATACGAGCAGTACTTC. As protein: CASSSGLAKYEQYF.

The chain links TRBV7-8 to TRBJ2-1; 8 bases match TRBD2. The J segment lost 4 bases and the V segment lost 2 bases, leaving 4 bases of the junction unmatched. The CDR3 has 15 amino acids. Germline assignment: CDR1 SGHVS and CDR2 FQNEAQ. The CDR3 loop is CASSLPGTSYNEQFF. As DNA, the CDR3 is TGTGCCAGCAGCTTACCCGGGACTAGTTACAATGAGCAGTTCTTC.

This sequence joins TRBV13 and TRBJ1-4; 8 nucleotides line up with TRBD1. The ends lost 5 bases at V and 8 bases at J; junction bases unmatched: 19. This CDR3 has 18 residues. From germline, CDR1 is PRHDT and CDR2 FYEKMQ (reference sequence). The CDR3 sequence is CASSHQSRSGTGGEKLFF. CDR3 nucleotide sequence: TGTGCCAGCAGCCACCAATCCCGCTCCGGGACAGGTGGGGAAAAACTGTTTTTT.

This sequence joins TRBV9 and TRBJ1-6, with TRBD1 as a possible D gene (6 bases). The germline gives CDR1 SGDLS, CDR2 YYNGEE. The CDR3 is 14 amino acids. The germline V and J ends were trimmed by 0 bases and 5 bases, with 6 bases remaining between them. CDR3 nucleotide sequence: TGTGCCAGCAGCGTAGCAGGGGATAATTCACCCCTCCACTTT. It specifies CASSVAGDNSPLHF.

The genes are TRBV6-5 and TRBJ1-1; D is uncertain. CDR3 length: 14 residues. CDR1 and CDR2 from the germline V gene are MNHEY and SVGAGI. Between the trimmed V and J ends, which lost 6 bases and 2 bases, there was a span of 13 bases. As DNA, the CDR3 is TGTGCCAGCAGCCGCGTGAGGGCCAACACTGAAGCTTTCTTT. Translated, it gives CASSRVRANTEAFF.